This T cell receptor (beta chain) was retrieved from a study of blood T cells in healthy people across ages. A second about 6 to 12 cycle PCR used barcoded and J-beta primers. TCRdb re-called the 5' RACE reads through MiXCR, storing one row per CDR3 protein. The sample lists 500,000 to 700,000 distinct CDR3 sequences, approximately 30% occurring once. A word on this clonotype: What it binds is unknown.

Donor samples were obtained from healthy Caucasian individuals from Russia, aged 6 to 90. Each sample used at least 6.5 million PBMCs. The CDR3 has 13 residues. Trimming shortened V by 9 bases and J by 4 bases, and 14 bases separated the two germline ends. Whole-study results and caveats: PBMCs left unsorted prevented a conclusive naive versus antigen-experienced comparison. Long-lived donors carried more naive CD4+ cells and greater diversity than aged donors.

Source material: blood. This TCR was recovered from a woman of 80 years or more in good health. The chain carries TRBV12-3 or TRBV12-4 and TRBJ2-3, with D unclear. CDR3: CASIPVNPDTQYF. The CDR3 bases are TGTGCCAGTATACCAGTGAACCCAGATACGCAGTATTTT.